Following are 8 T cell receptor beta chains from one sample sequenced in a study of early T cells in non-severe SARS-CoV-2 infection. Using its own MiXCR run on the 5' RACE reads, TCRdb lists one record per CDR3 protein. This sample has tens of thousands of distinct CDR3 sequences; roughly 10% occur once, and the top ten carry over 1.5%. Sequenced: whole blood. These receptors were collected from an adult who was a healthcare worker with PCR-confirmed SARS-CoV-2 infection or an uninfected control (not recorded which).

This clonotype was observed at least ten times. This chain joins TRBV20-1 and TRBJ1-2; perhaps TRBD1 as D (6 bases). The CDR3 length is 14 residues. Trimming left V 0 bases short and J 8 bases short, with 16 bases between. Germline assignment: CDR1 DFQATT and CDR2 SNEGSKA (reference sequence). CDR3 in amino acids: CSARDSSKGVGYTF. Written as DNA, the CDR3 is TGCAGTGCTAGAGACTCTAGTAAGGGGGTAGGCTACACCTTC.

This clonotype showed up many times. V is TRBV27 and J is TRBJ2-1, with D uncertain. Trimming pared 5 bases from V and 0 bases from J, leaving 14 bases between. The V gene's germline CDR1 is MNHEY and CDR2 SMNVEV (reference sequence). The CDR3 is made up of 16 amino acids. CDR3 residues: CASSLRPTNSYNEQFF. In DNA form, the CDR3 reads TGTGCCAGCAGTCTAAGGCCGACCAACTCCTACAATGAGCAGTTCTTC.

The chain has TRBV25-1 and TRBJ2-7; D not certain. The CDR3 runs 11 residues. The V end lost 6 bases, the J end lost 9 bases, and 12 bases lay between the germline ends. Germline V gives CDR1 MGHDK, CDR2 SYGVNS. CDR3 in amino acids: CASSSKTLQYF. CDR3 coding DNA: TGTGCCAGCAGCTCAAAAACGTTGCAGTACTTC.

Many counts were recorded for this clonotype. The rearrangement uses TRBV19 and TRBJ1-4; no definite D call. V lost 3 bases, J lost 7 bases, and 15 bases lay in between. CDR3 length: 15 residues. The germline V gene encodes CDR1 LNHDA and CDR2 SQIVND (reference sequence). CDR3 region: CASSILDRRSEKLFF. The CDR3 region has the DNA TGTGCCAGTAGTATTCTCGACCGGAGAAGTGAAAAACTGTTTTTT.

This chain links TRBV29-1 with TRBJ1-1; tentatively, D is TRBD1 (5 bases). The CDR3 covers 13 residues. Trimming cost V 6 bases and J 0 bases, with 11 bases left between them. The germline gives CDR1 SQVTM, CDR2 ANQGSEA. DNA of the CDR3: TGCAGCGTGTCGGGGCTAATGAACACTGAAGCTTTCTTT. Translating gives CSVSGLMNTEAFF.

The V gene is TRBV10-3, the J gene TRBJ2-1, with 11 bases that match TRBD2. The CDR3 contains 15 residues. Germline CDR1 and CDR2: ENHRY and SYGVKD. J was trimmed by 6 bases and V by 10 bases; bases with no gene match: 11. This CDR3 reads CATYGASGGINEQFF. CDR3 coding DNA: TGTGCCACTTATGGGGCTAGCGGGGGGATCAATGAGCAGTTCTTC.

V usage is TRBV19 and J usage is TRBJ2-3, with D perhaps assigned TRBD1 or TRBD2 (5 bases each). The V gene lost 5 bases and the J gene lost 2 bases, with 11 bases spanning the gap. The CDR3 has 14 residues. The germline V gene has CDR1 LNHDA and CDR2 SQIVND (reference sequence). CDR3 nucleotide sequence: TGTGCCAGTAGTCTCCGGGACCACACAGATACGCAGTATTTT. Translated, it gives CASSLRDHTDTQYF.

This clonotype has a handful of counts. The V call is TRBV5-1, the J call TRBJ1-2, with D perhaps matching TRBD1 (6 bases). The CDR3 contains 14 residues. The V gene's germline CDR1 is SGHRS and CDR2 YFSETQ. V dropped 4 bases and J dropped 4 bases, with 14 bases sitting between them. CDR3 in amino acids: CASSPGQTTYGYTF. DNA for the CDR3: TGCGCCAGCAGCCCCGGACAGACGACCTATGGCTACACCTTC.